The T cell receptor beta chain described here comes from a study of cytomegalovirus exposure and HLA in healthy donors. PCR used 60 Vbeta primers and 13 Jbeta primers. Clones were read by immunoSEQ multiplex PCR, and TCRdb kept only the in-frame ones, dropping some. This table holds approximately 53,000 clones, roughly 80% found once. As regards this clone: Its antigen is currently unknown.

CDR1 is MNHEY, CDR2 SVGAGI, per germline. The CDR3 is made up of 14 amino acids. V was trimmed by 6 bases and J by 8 bases, leaving 19 bases between them. Study results and caveats: HLA allele associations emerged for fewer than 20,000 TCR beta sequences in a later analysis, at 0.05 false discovery rate.

Sequenced material: PBMCs. The receptor comes from a woman aged 40-49 years in good health and CMV-seropositive. The rearrangement links TRBV6-5 to TRBJ1-1; a weak D match, TRBD1 (5 bases). The CDR3 protein is CASSLSRKGPEAFF. The CDR3 coding sequence is TGTGCCAGCAGCCTATCGAGGAAGGGGCCGGAAGCTTTCTTT.